The clone carrying this TCR beta chain was seen at least ten times. Its matching antigen is unknown. This sample was included in a study of neurological immune-mediated disorders. Study-level findings and limits: Whereas HTLV-1-associated myelopathy showed the most TCR clonal expansion, multiple sclerosis showed the least, with levels below those of healthy controls.

The cDNA came from 5'RACE with 10-nucleotide random UMIs. From the 5' RACE reads, TCRdb called clonotypes with MiXCR, one entry per CDR3 protein. Seen here are under 45,000 distinct CDR3 sequences, 3.5% to 4% observed once, and the top ten hold roughly 2%. Trimming removed 6 bases at V and 4 bases at J, with 15 bases between. This CDR3 has 14 amino acids. The chain is built from TRBV12-3 or TRBV12-4 and TRBJ1-1; D possibly corresponds to TRBD1 (5 bases). Source material: PBMCs. The sequence was collected from a man aged 25-45 years with multiple sclerosis. CDR3 region: CASSRPREGTEAFF. As DNA, the CDR3 is TGTGCCAGCAGCCGACCCAGGGAGGGCACTGAAGCTTTCTTT.